One and the same sample provided the 14 T cell receptor beta chains below, sequenced in a study of shared clonotypes between healthy human individuals. Libraries were prepared by immunoSEQ multiplex PCR; TCRdb keeps only in-frame clonotypes and omits some of them. The sample consists of 2 million to 2.5 million clones, 90% to 95% of them appearing once. The sequenced sample was naive CD4+ T cells from PBMCs. Subset specified: CD45RA+ positively selected. These receptors were collected from a man aged 18-30 years in good health. Some clones in this sample may be carry-over from other donors' samples.

The rearrangement joins TRBV10-3 to TRBJ1-1, with 7 nucleotides matching TRBD1. The CDR3 is made up of 14 amino acids. CDR1 is ENHRY and CDR2 is SYGVKD in the germline V gene. Trimming at V came to 6 bases and at J to 0 bases, leaving 4 bases not matched to a gene. DNA of the CDR3: TGTGCCATCAGCCGGGACAGCGTGAACACTGAAGCTTTCTTT. Amino acids: CAISRDSVNTEAFF.

For this clone: The sample contains more than one DNA sequence encoding this CDR3. The V and J genes are TRBV5-1 and TRBJ2-7; 10 nucleotides line up with TRBD2. The germline gives CDR1 SGHRS, CDR2 YFSETQ. V trimming: 0 bases; J trimming: 2 bases; junction bases outside the gene matches: 2. The CDR3 spans 15 residues. The CDR3 sequence: CASSLVAGGAYEQYF. The CDR3 nucleotides read TGCGCCAGCAGCTTGGTAGCGGGAGGAGCCTACGAGCAGTACTTC.

The chain has TRBV30 and TRBJ2-4, with 11 nucleotides matching TRBD2. V lost 2 bases, J lost 0 bases, and 6 bases stayed unmatched. In germline, CDR1 is GTSNPN, CDR2 SVGIG (reference sequence). The CDR3 is made up of 17 amino acids. CDR3 protein: CAWSPGTSGIAKNIQYF. The CDR3 bases are TGTGCCTGGAGTCCTGGGACTAGCGGAATAGCCAAAAACATTCAGTACTTC.

V and J are TRBV6-5 and TRBJ1-1, with D unresolved. V was shortened by 4 bases and J by 10 bases, with 10 bases between the two germline ends. The CDR3 covers 11 residues. Germline V gene sequence: CDR1 MNHEY, CDR2 SVGAGI. The CDR3 DNA sequence: TGTGCCAGCAGTTCCCACGGCTCAGCTTTCTTT. Its protein product is CASSSHGSAFF.

This clone appeared a single time. The chain recombines TRBV7-9 with TRBJ1-1; 7 bases line up with TRBD1. There are 13 residues in the CDR3. Trimming cost V 5 bases and J 12 bases; bases outside gene matches: 12. Germline lookup yields CDR1 SEHNR and CDR2 FQNEAQ (reference sequence). CDR3 region: CASSLPPWDRSFF. As DNA, the CDR3 is TGTGCCAGCAGCCTACCACCATGGGACAGATCTTTCTTT.

This chain joins TRBV7-9 and TRBJ2-3, with 7 bases that match TRBD2. In germline, CDR1 is SEHNR, CDR2 FQNEAQ (reference sequence). Germline trimming cut 3 bases from V and 1 base from J; bases unmatched to any gene: 4. CDR3 length: 15 residues. The chain's CDR3 is CASSFPLAGTDTQYF. The CDR3 bases are TGTGCCAGCAGCTTCCCGCTAGCGGGCACAGATACGCAGTATTTT.

Note on this clone: The same CDR3 also results from other DNA sequences found in this sample. The genes are TRBV28 and TRBJ1-3, with D uncertain. CDR3 length equals 12 residues. Trimming left V 3 bases short and J 4 bases short, with 4 bases between. The V gene's germline CDR1 is MDHEN and CDR2 SYDVKM. CDR3 loop: CASSFLGNTIYF. CDR3 in DNA: TGTGCCAGCAGTTTCCTGGGAAACACCATATATTTT.

This clone was counted once. The chain couples TRBV5-1 to TRBJ1-5; D is unresolved. V was clipped by 4 bases and J by 6 bases, with 11 bases between them. The length of the CDR3 is 13 residues. CDR1 and CDR2 from the germline V gene are SGHRS and YFSETQ. CDR3 residues: CASSRDVGQPQHF. The CDR3 DNA reads as TGCGCCAGCAGCCGCGACGTGGGTCAGCCCCAGCATTTT. The whole variable domain, filled in from reference TRBV5-1 and TRBJ1-5, reads KAGVTQTPRYLIKTRGQQVTLSCSPISGHRSVSWYQQTPGQGLQFLFEYFSETQRNKGNFPGRFSGRQFSNSRSEMNVSTLELGDSALYLCASSRDVGQPQHFGDGTRLSIL.

The chain combines TRBV25-1 with TRBJ1-2, with a possible D match to TRBD1 (6 bases). Germline V lookup: CDR1 MGHDK, CDR2 SYGVNS. The CDR3 is 16 residues long. The V end was cut by 4 bases, the J end by 2 bases, with 17 bases between. DNA for the CDR3: TGTGCCAGCAGTGCCGTATCGGGGGCAGGGAACTATGGCTACACCTTC. It translates to CASSAVSGAGNYGYTF.

The chain's CDR3 is CAISESFQGAIDEQYF. CDR3 DNA: TGTGCCATCAGTGAGTCTTTCCAGGGGGCTATCGACGAGCAGTACTTC. The rearrangement joins TRBV10-3 to TRBJ2-7; 8 nucleotides agree with TRBD1. CDR1 and CDR2 (germline): ENHRY, SYGVKD. V gave up 0 bases and J gave up 5 bases; unmatched junction bases: 9. This CDR3 is 16 amino acids long.

The V gene is TRBV19, the J gene TRBJ2-2, with 7 bases aligning to TRBD1. V shed 7 bases, J shed 5 bases, and the junction held 10 bases outside the gene matches. The CDR3 has 15 amino acids. Per germline, CDR1 LNHDA and CDR2 SQIVND (reference sequence). The CDR3 is CASITLDRRTGELFF. Here the CDR3 DNA reads TGTGCCAGTATCACCCTGGACAGGCGAACCGGGGAGCTGTTTTTT.

V is TRBV10-2 and J is TRBJ2-3; 7 bases agree with TRBD2. J gave up 3 bases and V 6 bases, and 6 bases lay outside the gene matches. The V gene's germline CDR1 is WSHSY and CDR2 SAAADI. The CDR3 has 14 residues. The CDR3 coding sequence is TGCGCCAGCAGCGCTAGCGGCACTACAGATACGCAGTATTTT. It is translated as CASSASGTTDTQYF.

The chain links TRBV5-4 to TRBJ1-1, with a tentative D call TRBD1 (6 bases). CDR3 length: 13 residues. CDR1 and CDR2 (germline): SGHNT, YYREEE (reference sequence). V shed 5 bases and J shed 0 bases, with 8 bases lying between them. CDR3 sequence (DNA): TGTGCCAGCAGTTGGGACATGAACACTGAAGCTTTCTTT. Translated, it gives CASSWDMNTEAFF.

The gene calls are TRBV5-4 and TRBJ1-1; D call uncertain. Germline CDR1 is SGHNT and CDR2 is YYREEE (reference sequence). Between the trimmed V and J ends, which lost 7 bases and 0 bases, there was a span of 13 bases. The CDR3 runs to 14 residues. In DNA form, the CDR3 reads TGTGCCAGCTCCCGCGACCCGGTGAACACTGAAGCTTTCTTT. Residues: CASSRDPVNTEAFF.